A selection of T cell receptor beta chains follows, all from one sample in a study of early T cells in non-severe SARS-CoV-2 infection. TCRdb reprocessed the 5' RACE reads with MiXCR, giving one entry per CDR3 protein. In the table there are about 98,000 distinct CDR3 sequences, roughly 9.6% of which are singletons. The sample consisted of whole blood. These receptors were collected from an adult who was a healthcare worker with PCR-confirmed SARS-CoV-2 infection or an uninfected control (not recorded which). CDR3s include the opening cysteine and the closing phenylalanine or tryptophan. D genes are given only for firm matches. The size entry is marked missing in some rows and otherwise reads once, few, many or a size class.

d_gene	abundance	j_gene	v_gene	CDR3nt	CDR3aa
NA	many	TRBJ2-5	TRBV28	TGTGCCAGCACCTCATTGGGCACGGCGGAGACCCAGTACTTC	CASTSLGTAETQYF
TRBD1	many	TRBJ2-5	TRBV7-8	TGTGCCAGCAGCGGACAGGGGCCCGACCAAGAGACCCAGTACTTC	CASSGQGPDQETQYF
NA	few	TRBJ2-3	TRBV28	TGTGCCAGCAGTTTATTCCCGGGAGATACGCAGTATTTT	CASSLFPGDTQYF
TRBD1	many	TRBJ1-5	TRBV9	TGTGCCAGCAGCGAGGGACAGTATAGCAATCAGCCCCAGCATTTT	CASSEGQYSNQPQHF
NA	few	TRBJ2-7	TRBV11-3	TGTGCCAGCAGCCCCTCCTGGGGCTACGAGCAGTACTTC	CASSPSWGYEQYF
NA	few	TRBJ2-5	TRBV20-1	TGCAGTGCTAGAAGGCTCCACCAAGAGACCCAGTACTTC	CSARRLHQETQYF
NA	many	TRBJ1-4	TRBV28	TGTGCCACCACATCCCGGGGGGGTGGCGAAAAACTGTTTTTT	CATTSRGGGEKLFF
NA	few	TRBJ1-1	TRBV5-5	TGTGCCAGCTTCGGACAGATGAACACTGAAGCTTTCTTT	CASFGQMNTEAFF
NA	NA	TRBJ2-1	TRBV9	TGTGCCAGCAGCGTAGAAACGGGGATGGATGAGCAGTTCTTC	CASSVETGMDEQFF
NA	NA	TRBJ1-1	TRBV28	TGTGCCAGCATAGCAGGGGACACTGAAGCTTTCTTT	CASIAGDTEAFF
TRBD2	NA	TRBJ2-1	TRBV12-3/TRBV12-4	TGTGCCAGCAGTTTATATCTTAGCGGGACCTACAATGAGCAGTTCTTC	CASSLYLSGTYNEQFF
TRBD1	many	TRBJ1-2	TRBV27	TGTGCCAGCAGTCCAAGACAGGGTCCCTATGGCTACACCTTC	CASSPRQGPYGYTF
NA	few	TRBJ1-1	TRBV10-3	TGTGCCATCAGTGAGTCGTTGATCGGGGGAGGCACTGAAGCTTTCTTT	CAISESLIGGGTEAFF
NA	few	TRBJ1-2	TRBV20-1	TGCAGTGCTAGCGACGGGGTTGGGGTCTATGGCTACACCTTC	CSASDGVGVYGYTF
NA	many	TRBJ2-6	TRBV12-3/TRBV12-4	TGTGCCACATCCCTGGAAGCCAACGTCCTGACTTTC	CATSLEANVLTF
TRBD2	many	TRBJ2-1	TRBV20-1	TGCAGTGCTAGAGATCAGCGCGGGGGGGCCGATGAGCAGTTCTTC	CSARDQRGGADEQFF
TRBD1	many	TRBJ1-5	TRBV19	TGTGCCAGTTCCGACAGGGTTAGCAATCAGCCCCAGCATTTT	CASSDRVSNQPQHF
TRBD1	NA	TRBJ2-7	TRBV7-9	TGTGCCAGCAGCCTGACAGGGGACTCCTACGAGCAGTACTTC	CASSLTGDSYEQYF
NA	few	TRBJ2-2	TRBV12-5	TGTGCTAGTGGTTTGGTTCGTGTCGGGGAGCTGTTTTTT	CASGLVRVGELFF
NA	few	TRBJ2-3	TRBV27	TGTGCCAGCAGGTGGGGGGGGCACACAGATACGCAGTATTTT	CASRWGGHTDTQYF
NA	few	TRBJ2-1	TRBV29-1	TGCAGCGTTTATCTTGCTAGCCGAGCCAATAGTGAGCAGTTCTTC	CSVYLASRANSEQFF
NA	NA	TRBJ2-7	TRBV27	TGTGCCAGCGGCCGTCGGACTTCCGAGCAGTACTTC	CASGRRTSEQYF
NA	many	TRBJ2-7	TRBV3-1	TGTGCCAGCAGCCAAATGGGGGGACCCCCCTACGAGCAGTACTTC	CASSQMGGPPYEQYF
NA	many	TRBJ2-7	TRBV28	TGTGCCAGCAGAAGGGGCGGATCCTACGAGCAGTACTTC	CASRRGGSYEQYF
TRBD2	NA	TRBJ2-3	TRBV10-3	TGTGCCATCAGTGAGGGCGGGAGGGGTCTTGGCACAGATACGCAGTATTTT	CAISEGGRGLGTDTQYF
NA	many	TRBJ1-5	TRBV5-5	TGTGCCAGCAGCTTGGTGTTGGGTATGCGGCAGCCCCAGCATTTT	CASSLVLGMRQPQHF
NA	NA	TRBJ2-7	TRBV6-6	TGTGCCAGCATCCCCAACAGGTTTTCCTACGAGCAGTACTTC	CASIPNRFSYEQYF
TRBD1	many	TRBJ2-3	TRBV27	TGTGCCAGCAGTAGTGACAGGGGTTACACAGATACGCAGTATTTT	CASSSDRGYTDTQYF
TRBD1	NA	TRBJ2-3	TRBV5-1	TGCGCCAGCAGCTTCGGACAGGGTCTAGATACGCAGTATTTT	CASSFGQGLDTQYF
NA	NA	TRBJ1-1	TRBV6-5	TGTGCCAGCAAAACAAGGGGCGCTTTTACCATGAACACTGAAGCTTTCTTT	CASKTRGAFTMNTEAFF
NA	few	TRBJ1-1	TRBV5-5	TGTGCCAGCAGCTTGGTAACGGGTGGGTCTGAAGCTTTCTTT	CASSLVTGGSEAFF
NA	few	TRBJ2-7	TRBV9	TGTGCCAGCAGCCCAGGTGCGAGGGCGCGGTCCTACGAGCAGTACTTC	CASSPGARARSYEQYF
NA	few	TRBJ2-5	TRBV7-8	TGTGCCAGCAGCTTACTCGATGAGACCCAGTACTTC	CASSLLDETQYF
NA	NA	TRBJ2-7	TRBV29-1	TGCAGCGTTCGGGGCTATGGGGAGCAGTACTTC	CSVRGYGEQYF
NA	few	TRBJ1-1	TRBV7-2	TGTGCCAGCAGCTCCCTGGGGCAGGGCGAAGCTTTCTTT	CASSSLGQGEAFF
TRBD1	NA	TRBJ1-2	TRBV5-1	TGCGCCAGCAGCTTGGGGACAGGGTTGAATGGCTACACCTTC	CASSLGTGLNGYTF
NA	few	TRBJ2-7	TRBV20-1	TGCAGTGCTAGGGCAGCCAGTATCTCCTACGAGCAGTACTTC	CSARAASISYEQYF
TRBD2	few	TRBJ2-3	TRBV30	TGTGCCTGGAGTACGACTAGCGGGGGGGAGGATACGCAGTATTTT	CAWSTTSGGEDTQYF
NA	NA	TRBJ2-7	TRBV27	TGTGCCAGCAGCTCTAGCCTGCTCCCGACCTACGAGCAGTACTTC	CASSSSLLPTYEQYF
NA	few	TRBJ2-1	TRBV27	TGTGCCAGCAGTTTGTCGGTAGCGGCCGACAATGAGCAGTTCTTC	CASSLSVAADNEQFF
NA	NA	TRBJ2-2	TRBV11-2	TGTGCCAGCAGTCGAACCGGGACAAACACCGGGGAGCTGTTTTTT	CASSRTGTNTGELFF
NA	many	TRBJ1-1	TRBV20-1	TGCAGTGCTCGAAGGGGAGGCACTGAAGCTTTCTTT	CSARRGGTEAFF
TRBD1	few	TRBJ2-3	TRBV29-1	TGCAGCGTTGGCGGGACAGGGGCTAGCACAGATACGCAGTATTTT	CSVGGTGASTDTQYF
NA	NA	TRBJ2-1	TRBV11-2	TGTGCCAGCAGCCACCGGGGATCCGACAATGAGCAGTTCTTC	CASSHRGSDNEQFF
NA	once	TRBJ2-1	TRBV3-1	TGTGCCAGCAGCCAAGATAGGGGTACATGGTATGAGCAGTTCTTC	CASSQDRGTWYEQFF
NA	few	TRBJ2-3	TRBV29-1	TGCAGCGTTGATGGGGCCCCCACAGATACGCAGTATTTT	CSVDGAPTDTQYF
TRBD1	few	TRBJ2-5	TRBV29-1	TGCAGCGGCCGGGACAGTCCACTACAAGAGACCCAGTACTTC	CSGRDSPLQETQYF
NA	many	TRBJ2-3	TRBV7-2	TGTGCCAGCAGCTTAGGGGTCCGGTGGGAGAATGGTGGAGATACGCAGTATTTT	CASSLGVRWENGGDTQYF
NA	NA	TRBJ2-1	TRBV27	TGTGCCAGCAGTACGACTACCTTCGATGAGTTCTTC	CASSTTTFDEFF
NA	few	TRBJ1-1	TRBV14	TGTGCCAGCAGCCAAGGGGTGAACACTGAAGCTTTCTTT	CASSQGVNTEAFF
NA	NA	TRBJ1-1	TRBV18	TGTGCCAGCTCACCCCGGGACGCTGATGAAGCTTTCTTT	CASSPRDADEAFF
NA	few	TRBJ2-1	TRBV2	TGTGCCAGCCGGACCACAGGGCCGATCTACAATGAGCAGTTCTTC	CASRTTGPIYNEQFF
NA	few	TRBJ2-6	TRBV28	TGTGCCAGCAGTTTTACGGATCCCGGGGCCAACGTCCTGACTTTC	CASSFTDPGANVLTF